Following are 19 T cell receptor beta chains from one sample sequenced in a study of human T cells and chemical hapten exposure (dated by TCRdb to about 2021). This specimen's time point label, interpreted: patch test 1, 2 weeks after DPC sensitization. The intended sense of this specimen's treatment or condition label: therapeutic diphenylcyclopropenone sensitization with weekly scalp DPC. Library creation used RACE. Sequenced on a NextSeq 500. Using fastp at Q25 and MiXCR, TCRdb reprocessed the public reads and kept productive beta chains. Rows matching on CDR3 protein sequence are summarized as one entry with the most common DNA and genes. The sample data list 380,000 or so distinct CDR3 sequences, and approximately 4.4% of these were observed just once. Under 3% of the sample rests with the top ten. The material sequenced was whole blood, taken in connection with sensitization to the hapten diphenylcyclopropenone (DPC). The receptors were gathered from a woman between 50 and 59 years old with alopecia areata. Some clones in this sample may be carry-over from other donors' samples.

This clonotype showed up many times. The chain has TRBV28 and TRBJ2-2; TRBD2 agrees at 11 bases. Germline assignment: CDR1 MDHEN and CDR2 SYDVKM. The junction had 9 bases not matched to a gene; V was cut back by 5 bases and J by 7 bases. The CDR3 sequence is 16 residues long. The DNA of the CDR3 is TGTGCCAGCAGTCAGCTAGCGGGAGGAAGAAACGGGGAGCTGTTTTTT. Translated, it gives CASSQLAGGRNGELFF.

The genes are TRBV2 and TRBJ1-1; D remains unclear. The CDR3 has 12 residues. From germline, CDR1 is SNHLY and CDR2 FYNNEI. In nucleotides, the CDR3 is TGTTACTTCGGCAGTGGGAACACTGAAGCTTTCTTT. Its protein is CYFGSGNTEAFF. Using reference TRBV2 and TRBJ1-1 for the parts outside the CDR3, the full variable domain is EPEVTQTPSHQVTQMGQEVILRCVPISNHLYFYWYRQILGQKVEFLVSFYNNEISEKSEIFDDQFSVERPDGSNFTLKIRSTKLEDSAMYFCYFGSGNTEAFFGQGTRLTVV.

This clonotype was observed a handful of times. The chain recombines TRBV5-1 with TRBJ2-1, with D tentatively TRBD1 (5 bases). The V and J ends lost 3 bases and 4 bases respectively, with 14 bases between them. The germline V gene encodes CDR1 SGHRS and CDR2 YFSETQ. The length of the CDR3 is 15 residues. The CDR3 coding sequence is TGCGCCAGCAGCTCCGTTGACAGTTCTTACAATGAGCAGTTCTTC. Translating gives CASSSVDSSYNEQFF.

This clonotype was picked up a small number of times. J is TRBJ2-7 and V is TRBV9, with D possibly TRBD1 on 7 matching bases. Germline V gives CDR1 SGDLS, CDR2 YYNGEE. V dropped 0 bases and J dropped 2 bases, with 12 bases sitting between them. The CDR3 spans 15 residues. CDR3 amino acids: CASSVGQGGTYEQYF. CDR3 DNA: TGTGCCAGCAGCGTAGGACAGGGCGGGACCTACGAGCAGTACTTC.

This clonotype has more than one count but fewer than ten. The chain has TRBV5-1 and TRBJ2-2, with D possibly called TRBD1 or TRBD2 (5 bases each). The CDR3 is 15 residues long. Germline lookup yields CDR1 SGHRS and CDR2 YFSETQ. V lost 0 bases and J lost 6, with 12 bases in between. The CDR3 loop is CASSLAGPAPGELFF. The CDR3 region has the DNA TGCGCCAGCAGCTTGGCGGGACCAGCCCCCGGGGAGCTGTTTTTT. Full variable domain (missing parts from reference TRBV5-1 and TRBJ2-2): KAGVTQTPRYLIKTRGQQVTLSCSPISGHRSVSWYQQTPGQGLQFLFEYFSETQRNKGNFPGRFSGRQFSNSRSEMNVSTLELGDSALYLCASSLAGPAPGELFFGEGSRLTVL.

This clonotype showed up just a few times. This sequence joins TRBV4-1 and TRBJ2-2; TRBD1 aligns across 7 bases. Germline V gene sequence: CDR1 MGHRA, CDR2 YSYEKL. The CDR3 contains 14 residues. V lost 4 bases to trimming and J lost 7 bases; unmatched junction nucleotides: 6. CDR3 sequence reads: CASSLDRVFGELFF. The CDR3 nucleotides are TGCGCCAGCAGCCTCGACAGGGTTTTCGGGGAGCTGTTTTTT.

This clonotype has a count of ten or more. The chain recombines TRBV20-1 with TRBJ1-2; no clear D. Between the trimmed V and J ends, which lost 6 bases and 4 bases, there was a span of 18 bases. The CDR3 loop spans 14 amino acids. The germline gives CDR1 DFQATT, CDR2 SNEGSKA (reference sequence). CDR3 in amino acids: CSAKDPQNPYGYTF. The CDR3 nucleotides read TGCAGTGCCAAAGACCCTCAAAACCCCTATGGCTACACCTTC.

This clonotype has at least ten counts. The genes are TRBV24-1 and TRBJ1-3; no reliable D call. Germline CDR1 KGHDR, CDR2 SFDVKD. Trimming stripped 8 bases from V and 0 bases from J, with 13 bases between. The CDR3 is 15 amino acids. The DNA of the CDR3 is TGTGCCACCAAGGAGACCCGGGCCTCTGGAAACACCATATATTTT. Its translation: CATKETRASGNTIYF.

Notes on this clonotype: Since a much larger clone is just one base distant, this may be a read error. The rearrangement joins TRBV29-1 to TRBJ1-1; D might be TRBD1 (6 bases). There are 15 residues in the CDR3. Germline CDR1 and CDR2: SQVTM and ANQGSEA. CDR3 nucleotide sequence: TGCAGCGTTGAAGGGGGGGGCGCGGTGAACTCTGAAGCTTTCTTT. It yields the protein CSVEGGGAVNSEAFF.

This clonotype turned up a few times. The chain recombines TRBV6-5 with TRBJ1-1; D is ambiguous. The V gene's germline CDR1 is MNHEY and CDR2 SVGAGI. The CDR3 length is 14 residues. Deletions cut 5 bases from V and 0 bases from J, with 10 bases between. CDR3 coding DNA: TGTGCCAGCAGTGATGGACTCATGAACACTGAAGCTTTCTTT. It encodes CASSDGLMNTEAFF.

This clonotype was detected ten times or more. V is TRBV6-2 or TRBV6-3 and J is TRBJ2-1, with D possibly matching TRBD2 (6 bases). This CDR3 spans 13 amino acids. Germline V gene data show CDR1 as MNHEY and CDR2 as SVGEGT. Deletions cut 2 bases from V and 6 bases from J, with 8 bases between. The CDR3 here is CASSYRGGNEQFF. In nucleotides, the CDR3 is TGTGCCAGCAGTTACAGGGGAGGCAATGAGCAGTTCTTC.

The sample holds a few counts of this clonotype. The chain recombines TRBV29-1 with TRBJ1-3; D ambiguous. The CDR3 has 13 residues. V lost 6 bases and J 2 bases, leaving 11 bases between the germline ends. Germline values: CDR1 SQVTM, CDR2 ANQGSEA. CDR3 sequence: CSVDGNTGNTIYF. The CDR3 nucleotides read TGCAGCGTGGACGGAAATACTGGAAACACCATATATTTT. The variable domain in full, with the rest retrieved from reference TRBV29-1 and TRBJ1-3, is SAVISQKPSRDICQRGTSLTIQCQVDSQVTMMFWYRQQPGQSLTLIATANQGSEATYESGFVIDKFPISRPNLTFSTLTVSNMSPEDSSIYLCSVDGNTGNTIYFGEGSWLTVV.

This clonotype has just a few counts. This CDR3 is CASGPVPNEQFF. DNA of the CDR3: TGTGCCAGTGGACCGGTGCCGAATGAGCAGTTCTTC. The chain carries TRBV9 and TRBJ2-1, with D hard to call. CDR1 SGDLS and CDR2 YYNGEE come from the germline V gene. The CDR3 is 12 residues long. Between the trimmed V and J ends, which lost 8 bases and 7 bases, there was a span of 13 bases.

Many counts were recorded for this clonotype. The J gene is TRBJ2-3, the V gene TRBV14, with a weak D call TRBD1 (6 bases). The germline V and J ends were trimmed by 4 bases and 2 bases, with 16 bases remaining between them. Looked up from germline, CDR1 is SGHDN and CDR2 is FVKESK. The CDR3 is made up of 16 amino acids. CDR3 sequence (DNA): TGTGCCAGCAGCCCGCCGGGACACCTACTCACAGATACGCAGTATTTT. Its translation: CASSPPGHLLTDTQYF. The complete variable domain, with remaining parts taken from reference TRBV14 and TRBJ2-3, reads EAGVTQFPSHSVIEKGQTVTLRCDPISGHDNLYWYRRVMGKEIKFLLHFVKESKQDESGMPNNRFLAERTGGTYSTLKVQPAELEDSGVYFCASSPPGHLLTDTQYFGPGTRLTVL.

This clonotype turned up a few times. The chain uses TRBV29-1 and TRBJ1-1; D may be TRBD1 (6 bases). Trimming shortened V by 0 bases and J by 4 bases, and 15 bases separated the two germline ends. Germline CDR1 is SQVTM and CDR2 is ANQGSEA. CDR3 size: 15 residues. The chain's CDR3 is CSVEEIGGRGTEAFF. CDR3 nucleotide sequence: TGCAGCGTTGAAGAGATCGGGGGCAGGGGCACTGAAGCTTTCTTT.

This chain connects TRBV20-1 to TRBJ2-2, with D tentatively TRBD1 (6 bases). Deletions cut 5 bases from V and 6 bases from J, with 13 bases between. The CDR3 is 13 residues long. Germline V gives CDR1 DFQATT, CDR2 SNEGSKA (reference sequence). Here the CDR3 reads CSALRQAPGELFF. As DNA, the CDR3 is TGCAGTGCTCTCCGACAGGCCCCCGGGGAGCTGTTTTTT.

In this sample, this clonotype turned up a few times. The chain links TRBV3-1 to TRBJ2-7, with D possibly being TRBD1 (6 bases). V was clipped by 4 bases and J by 7 bases, with 14 bases between them. Germline V CDR1 and CDR2: LGHDT, YNNKEL (reference sequence). The CDR3 extends over 13 amino acids. The CDR3 sequence is CASSPHRDTEQYF. Here the CDR3 DNA reads TGTGCCAGCAGCCCACACCGGGACACAGAGCAGTACTTC.

CDR3 nucleotide sequence: TGTGCCAGCAGCCCCCACGCCAGCAGCTCCTACGAGCAGTACTTC. Amino acid sequence: CASSPHASSSYEQYF. The chain recombines TRBV5-6 with TRBJ2-7; D is uncertain. Germline-derived CDR1 and CDR2 are SGHDT and YYEEEE. The CDR3 contains 15 residues. The V end lost 4 bases, the J end lost 0 bases, and 14 bases lay between the germline ends.

In this sample, this clonotype turned up many times. The chain employs TRBV10-3 and TRBJ2-7; unclear D gene. Germline V gene data show CDR1 as ENHRY and CDR2 as SYGVKD. CDR3 length: 14 residues. V lost 2 bases and J lost 1, with 9 bases in between. The CDR3 protein is CAISEGHSSYEQYF. The CDR3 DNA reads TGTGCCATCAGTGAGGGGCACAGTTCCTACGAGCAGTACTTC.